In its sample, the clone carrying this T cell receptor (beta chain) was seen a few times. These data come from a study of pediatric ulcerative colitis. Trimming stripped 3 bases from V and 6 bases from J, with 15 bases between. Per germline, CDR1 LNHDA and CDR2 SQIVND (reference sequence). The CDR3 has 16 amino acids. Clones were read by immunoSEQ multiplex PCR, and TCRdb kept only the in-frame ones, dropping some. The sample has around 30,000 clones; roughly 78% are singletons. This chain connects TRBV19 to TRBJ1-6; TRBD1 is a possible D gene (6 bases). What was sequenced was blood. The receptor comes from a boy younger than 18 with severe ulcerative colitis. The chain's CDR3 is CASSISQGRSNSPLHF. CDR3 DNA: TGTGCCAGTAGTATTAGCCAGGGGAGAAGTAATTCACCCCTCCACTTT.